This T cell receptor beta chain was sequenced during a study of blood T cell repertoires in COVID-19. Study background: COVID-19 samples collected from the United States, Italy and Spain covered acute and convalescent phases. In each case, the material was cDNA or gDNA derived from T cells, B-cell-depleted T cells, or PBMCs.

Between the trimmed V and J ends, which lost 5 bases and 5 bases, there was a span of 13 bases. The germline gives CDR1 SGHTA, CDR2 FQGNSA. This CDR3 comprises 13 residues. Original processing notes: The authors estimated nucleated cell counts from reference gene primer amplification. This table comes from immunoSEQ multiplex PCR, and its TCRdb copy is limited to in-frame clones, with some not included. That table gives V, J and clone size, and the DNA gave D and trimming. This sample carries about 94,000 clones, about 80% of them seen once, and the ten largest clones take around 6.9%. The origin of this receptor is a man aged 55 to 70 with acute or convalescent COVID-19. The source material was peripheral blood. V usage is TRBV7-2 and J usage is TRBJ2-7; TRBD2 might be the D (6 bases). This chain's CDR3 is CASSRRVDHEQYF. In DNA form, the CDR3 reads TGTGCCAGCAGCCGGAGGGTAGACCACGAGCAGTACTTC.